This T cell receptor beta chain comes out of a study of CXCR3-negative and CXCR3-positive naive CD8 T cells. Study-level points and caveats: The majority of assays used fresh PBMCs, and CXCR3 expression partially decreased after cryopreservation. Diversity was high in both naive subsets and much lower in memory cells. Naive CXCR3-positive cells had TRB CDR3s more hydrophobic than those of CXCR3-negative naive cells.

cDNA libraries for TRB were generated by 5' RACE incorporating UMI labels. TCRdb derives one entry per CDR3 protein from the 5' RACE reads, leaving out DNA. Its table lists about 8,000 distinct CDR3 sequences. A CD45RO-CCR7+CD27+CD95- phenotype identified naive CD8+ T cells. According to its frequency, this clonotype is medium-sized. Its matching antigen is unknown. The CDR3 runs 19 residues. V gene TRBV21-1 combines with J gene TRBJ2-3; no DNA is available, so the TRBD1 call from TCRdb remains unchecked. TRBV21-1 is listed as a pseudogene. This TCR derives from a human donor in good health. Some clones in this sample may be carry-over from other donors' samples. Sequenced input: naive CXCR3- CD8+ T cells from blood. This sample's subset: CD45RO-CCR7+CD27+CD95- naive CD8+ T cells lacking CXCR3 (TNR3-). The CDR3 protein is CASSKVGQKKRASTDTQYF.